One and the same sample provided the 14 T cell receptor beta chains below, sequenced in a study of cytomegalovirus exposure and HLA in healthy donors. Primers: 60 Vbeta forward and 13 Jbeta reverse. Only in-frame clones appear in the TCRdb table, and some are missing; sequencing was by immunoSEQ multiplex PCR. The sample contains over 120,000 clones, roughly 71% of which appear only once. Input material: PBMCs. The receptors come from a man aged 30 to 45 in good health and CMV-seronegative.

The chain combines TRBV27 with TRBJ1-5; D remains ambiguous. Germline V gene lookup returns CDR1 MNHEY and CDR2 SMNVEV (reference sequence). Trimming left V 3 bases short and J 9 bases short, with 12 bases between. CDR3 length: 13 residues. CDR3 amino acids: CASSFGRSTPQHF. In DNA, the CDR3 is TGTGCCAGCAGTTTCGGGAGGTCAACGCCCCAGCATTTT.

The chain combines TRBV19 with TRBJ2-5; 11 bases line up with TRBD2. This CDR3 is built from 17 residues. The V segment lost 2 bases and the J segment 5 bases; nucleotides outside the gene matches: 10. Per germline, CDR1 LNHDA and CDR2 SQIVND (reference sequence). The CDR3 loop reads CASSIRGSGGALETQYF. The CDR3 DNA reads as TGTGCCAGTAGTATACGCGGTAGCGGGGGGGCTTTGGAGACCCAGTACTTC.

The chain links TRBV27 to TRBJ2-7; 9 bases are shared with TRBD1. V was pared by 3 bases and J by 3 bases, with 3 bases of the junction left unmatched. This CDR3 spans 14 amino acids. CDR1 and CDR2 (germline): MNHEY, SMNVEV (reference sequence). Written as DNA, the CDR3 is TGTGCCAGCAGTTTGAGGACAGGGGACTACGAGCAGTACTTC. It encodes CASSLRTGDYEQYF.

V usage is TRBV6-1 and J usage is TRBJ1-2; D is perhaps TRBD1 (6 bases). Germline-derived CDR1 and CDR2 are MNHNS and SASEGT. Between the trimmed V and J ends, which lost 5 bases and 2 bases, there was a span of 15 bases. The CDR3 totals 15 residues. The CDR3 reads CASSLGWQGNYGYTF. Written as DNA, the CDR3 is TGTGCCAGCAGTTTAGGGTGGCAGGGGAACTATGGCTACACCTTC.

V gene TRBV29-1 combines with J gene TRBJ2-7; D possibly corresponds to TRBD2 (7 bases). This CDR3 spans 16 amino acids. V lost 5 bases and J 2 bases, leaving 22 bases between the germline ends. CDR1 and CDR2 (germline): SQVTM, ANQGSEA. The CDR3 nucleotides are TGCAGCGTTCGGGGGCTTGGTAGCGGGCATACCTACGAGCAGTACTTC. This gives the protein CSVRGLGSGHTYEQYF.

The rearrangement links TRBV28 to TRBJ2-3; no definite D call. Germline assignment: CDR1 MDHEN and CDR2 SYDVKM. V was cut by 11 bases and J by 0 bases, with 9 bases left in between. The CDR3 sequence is 12 residues long. The DNA for the CDR3 is TGTGCCTCCAGATCTAGCACAGATACGCAGTATTTT. As protein: CASRSSTDTQYF.

The chain has TRBV5-4 and TRBJ2-5; 7 nucleotides match TRBD1. The length of the CDR3 is 13 residues. With 7 bases clipped from V and 1 base from J, the junction kept 4 bases outside the gene matches. The V gene's germline CDR1 is SGHNT and CDR2 YYREEE (reference sequence). The CDR3, as DNA: TGTGCCAGCTCGGGACAGACCCAAGAGACCCAGTACTTC. Amino acids: CASSGQTQETQYF.

This chain links TRBV14 with TRBJ2-1; D is perhaps TRBD1 (6 bases). This CDR3 region has 17 residues. CDR1 is SGHDN, CDR2 FVKESK, per germline. The V end lost 4 bases, the J end lost 5 bases, and 21 bases lay between the germline ends. In nucleotides, the CDR3 is TGTGCCAGCAGCCCGGGCCGACAGGAGATACTCAACAATGAGCAGTTCTTC. It translates to CASSPGRQEILNNEQFF.

The rearrangement links TRBV18 to TRBJ2-6; the D gene is possibly TRBD1 (5 bases). The ends were cut back, 4 bases at V and 3 bases at J, with 10 bases in the middle. The CDR3 is 15 amino acids. The germline V gene encodes CDR1 KGHSH and CDR2 LQKENI. The CDR3: CASSRGRVGANVLTF. Written as DNA, the CDR3 is TGTGCCAGCTCACGGGGCAGGGTTGGGGCCAACGTCCTGACTTTC.

J is TRBJ2-7 and V is TRBV4-1; TRBD2 matches 10 bases. The CDR3 is 16 amino acids. J was trimmed by 0 bases and V by 4 bases; bases with no gene match: 6. The V gene's germline CDR1 is MGHRA and CDR2 YSYEKL. In DNA form, the CDR3 reads TGCGCCAGCAGCCTTGGACTAGCGGATTTCTCCTACGAGCAGTACTTC. Its translation is CASSLGLADFSYEQYF.

The V and J genes are TRBV2 and TRBJ2-1; 14 nucleotides align to TRBD2. Germline CDR1 SNHLY, CDR2 FYNNEI. V trimming: 5 bases; J trimming: 9 bases; junction bases outside the gene matches: 12. The CDR3 runs 17 residues. The CDR3 is CASSPRLAGGGQSEQFF. DNA of the CDR3: TGTGCCAGCAGTCCAAGACTAGCGGGGGGGGGACAGAGTGAGCAGTTCTTC.

The CDR3 here is CASSQEGSGIDEQYF. DNA of the CDR3: TGCGCCAGCAGCCAAGAAGGATCAGGGATCGACGAGCAGTACTTC. The chain has TRBV4-1 and TRBJ2-5; D is perhaps TRBD1 (5 bases). The J call could be wrong; TRBJ2-7 is a better fit for the DNA end. The CDR3 contains 15 residues. Germline loops: CDR1 MGHRA, CDR2 YSYEKL.

This rearrangement joins TRBV7-2 to TRBJ1-5; a possible D gene is TRBD1 (5 bases). V gave up 3 bases and J gave up 2 bases, with 11 bases separating them. The germline V gene has CDR1 SGHTA and CDR2 FQGNSA. CDR3 size: 15 residues. The CDR3 loop reads CASSFQGGGNQPQHF. The CDR3, as DNA: TGTGCCAGCAGCTTTCAGGGTGGGGGCAATCAGCCCCAGCATTTT. The full variable domain, completed using reference TRBV7-2 and TRBJ1-5, is GAGVSQSPSNKVTEKGKDVELRCDPISGHTALYWYRQSLGQGLEFLIYFQGNSAPDKSGLPSDRFSAERTGGSVSTLTIQRTQQEDSAVYLCASSFQGGGNQPQHFGDGTRLSIL.

The chain is built from TRBV4-1 and TRBJ2-1; TRBD1 matches at 7 bases. The germline gives CDR1 MGHRA, CDR2 YSYEKL. The CDR3 has 16 residues. The ends lost 0 bases at V and 8 bases at J; junction bases unmatched: 10. CDR3 DNA: TGCGCCAGCAGCCAAGATCTTGAACAGGGGAACTATGAGCAGTTCTTC. This sequence encodes CASSQDLEQGNYEQFF.